The 23 T cell receptor beta chains reported below all come from one sample, sequenced in a study of T cell clonality in common variable immunodeficiency. These receptors lack a known antigen. Data came from immunoSEQ multiplex PCR; TCRdb stores just in-frame clones and leaves some out. The sample is made up of around 30,000 clones, none counted only once. Study conclusions and caveats: In common variable immunodeficiency, TCR beta chains reportedly carried fewer deletions and N-nucleotide insertions.

Sequenced material: peripheral blood mononuclear cells. The receptors stem from a human donor with common variable immunodeficiency.

This clone was seen repeatedly, ten times or more. The CDR3 end lies 3 residues beyond the end of the read and is filled in from the germline J gene. This chain connects TRBV11-2 to TRBJ1-6; 7 bases are a match to TRBD1. The CDR3 is 14 residues long. V lost 2 bases, J lost 8 bases, and 3 bases stayed unmatched. Looked up from germline, CDR1 is SGHAT and CDR2 is FQNNGV. CDR3 bases read: TGTGCCAGCAGCTTACGAGGGGGCGATTCACCC. Translation: CASSLRGGDSP. The entire CDR3 is CASSLRGGDSPLHF.

This clone was seen ten or more times. With the read ending 3 residues before the CDR3 end, the germline J gene is used to fill in that end. The chain carries TRBV30 and TRBJ1-1; no reliable D call. The V gene's germline CDR1 is GTSNPN and CDR2 SVGIG (reference sequence). The CDR3 length is 13 residues. This CDR3 is CAWSVGLGLEAFF. CDR3 DNA (partial): TGTGCCTGGAGTGTGGGTCTTGGACTGGAG.

Ten or more counts support this clone. The read halts 3 residues ahead of the CDR3 end, with the missing end drawn from the germline J gene. This chain joins TRBV5-1 and TRBJ2-5; perhaps TRBD2 as D (6 bases). V lost 0 bases, J lost 7 bases, and 16 bases lay in between. The CDR3 extends over 15 amino acids. CDR1 SGHRS and CDR2 YFSETQ come from the germline V gene. The CDR3 loop reads CASSLGQGGDGTQYF. The covered CDR3 bases are TGCGCCAGCAGCTTGGGGCAGGGCGGGGATGGGACC.

The sample holds many counts of this clone. The CDR3 loop is CASSIRGGFYGYTF. The CDR3 bases that were read are TGTGCCAGTAGTATACGTGGCGGATTCTATGGC. The chain uses TRBV19 and TRBJ1-2; D is unresolved. The read finishes 3 residues shy of the CDR3 end, and the germline J gene is used to complete it. The length of the CDR3 is 14 residues. Germline CDR1 is LNHDA and CDR2 is SQIVND (reference sequence). Trimming stripped 2 bases from V and 4 bases from J, with 11 bases between.

This clone was seen only a few times. The observed sequence ends 3 residues before the CDR3 terminus, with the missing tail filled in from the germline J gene. The gene calls are TRBV2 and TRBJ2-7; the match to TRBD2 covers 13 bases. V lost 7 bases, J lost 5 bases, and 11 bases stayed unmatched. The V gene's germline CDR1 is SNHLY and CDR2 FYNNEI. CDR3 length: 16 amino acids. The sequenced CDR3 bases are TGTGCCAGCACCCACCCAACTAGCGGGAGGGCTGACGAG. Protein: CASTHPTSGRADE. The entire CDR3 protein reads CASTHPTSGRADEQYF. The full variable domain, with the rest looked up from reference TRBV2 and TRBJ2-7, is EPEVTQTPSHQVTQMGQEVILRCVPISNHLYFYWYRQILGQKVEFLVSFYNNEISEKSEIFDDQFSVERPDGSNFTLKIRSTKLEDSAMYFCASTHPTSGRADEQYFGPGTRLTVT.

Only a few counts were recorded for this clone. Sequencing ends 3 residues short of the CDR3 end; the germline J gene provides the rest. This chain connects TRBV18 to TRBJ1-6, with D maybe TRBD1 (5 bases). The CDR3 loop spans 17 amino acids. In germline, CDR1 is KGHSH, CDR2 LQKENI. With 2 bases removed from V and 8 bases from J, the gap between germline ends came to 19 bases. Partial CDR3 DNA: TGTGCCAGCTCACCATTCGAGGGGAGAGGGCCCTATTCACCC. Translating gives CASSPFEGRGPYSP. The entire CDR3 protein is CASSPFEGRGPYSPLHF.

There are a few counts of this clone. A read error is possible here, since a much larger clone lies one base away. The read stops 3 residues short of the end of the CDR3; the missing end is completed from the germline J gene. J is TRBJ2-3 and V is TRBV7-3, with 10 bases fitting TRBD2. There are 16 residues in the CDR3. V was clipped by 2 bases and J by 6 bases; unmatched bases: 8. Germline V gene sequence: CDR1 SGHTA, CDR2 FQGTGA. Partial CDR3 DNA: TGTGCCAGCAGCTTACGTCTAGCGGGAGTCGGGGATACG. This encodes CASSLRLAGVGDT. The full-length CDR3 reads as CASSLRLAGVGDTQYF.

The table lists this clone with a few counts. The CDR3 end is not reached by the read, which stops 3 residues before it; the germline J gene fills it in. This chain joins TRBV6-1 and TRBJ2-1; 7 bases agree with TRBD2. Germline V gives CDR1 MNHNS, CDR2 SASEGT. Losses at the gene ends were 4 bases for V and 2 bases for J; bases not matched to a gene: 5. The CDR3 contains 15 residues. The CDR3 bases that were read are TGTGCCAGCAGTGGTGCCCTAGCGGCCTACAATGAG. As protein: CASSGALAAYNE. The CDR3 in full is CASSGALAAYNEQFF.

This clone was observed a few times. The CDR3 is CASSLARQPQHF. CDR3 bases read: TGTGCCAGCAGCTTAGCGCGACAGCCC. This rearrangement joins TRBV7-9 to TRBJ1-5; D not certain. Coverage ceases 3 residues before the CDR3 finishes, and the germline J gene fills in the end. The CDR3 loop spans 12 amino acids. The germline gives CDR1 SEHNR, CDR2 FQNEAQ (reference sequence). V was cut by 0 bases and J by 7 bases, with 4 bases left in between.

This clone has at least ten counts. Sequencing ends 3 residues short of the CDR3 end; the germline J gene provides the rest. This chain connects TRBV7-3 to TRBJ1-1, with D tentatively TRBD1 (6 bases). V lost 2 bases and J lost 2, with 9 bases in between. CDR1 is SGHTA, CDR2 FQGTGA, per germline. The length of the CDR3 is 14 residues. The CDR3 sequence: CASSLQGPNTEAFF. CDR3 DNA (partial): TGTGCCAGCAGCTTACAGGGGCCCAACACTGAA.

This clone turned up a few times. With the read ending 3 residues before the CDR3 end, the germline J gene is used to fill in that end. The rearrangement links TRBV11-3 to TRBJ2-1, with D maybe TRBD2 (5 bases). The CDR3 is made up of 15 amino acids. Trimming removed 5 bases at V and 2 bases at J, with 13 bases between. In germline, CDR1 is SGHNT, CDR2 YENEEA. CDR3 in amino acids: CASSKGGSTYNEQFF. CDR3 DNA, as far as it was read: TGTGCCAGCAGCAAAGGCGGGTCAACCTACAATGAG.

This clone was seen a few times. Sequencing ends 3 residues short of the CDR3 end; the germline J gene provides the rest. The V and J genes are TRBV7-2 and TRBJ1-5; 8 bases match TRBD1. V shed 3 bases and J 3 bases; nucleotides not matched to a gene: 4. The CDR3 has 15 residues. Germline loops: CDR1 SGHTA, CDR2 FQGNSA. CDR3 DNA (partial): TGTGCCAGCAGCTTTGGACAGGGAATCAATCAGCCC. It codes for CASSFGQGINQP. The full-length CDR3 reads as CASSFGQGINQPQHF.

This clone was seen at least ten times. Coverage ceases 3 residues before the CDR3 finishes, and the germline J gene fills in the end. The genes are TRBV19 and TRBJ2-1; possible D gene TRBD1, 8 bases. The germline V gene encodes CDR1 LNHDA and CDR2 SQIVND (reference sequence). CDR3 size: 15 residues. V lost 6 bases to trimming and J lost 8 bases, with 20 bases between them. CDR3 protein: CASRWRGGTGDEQFF. Incomplete CDR3 DNA: TGTGCCAGTAGATGGAGGGGAGGGACAGGCGATGAG.

Details on this clone: The read is 3 residues too short to cover the CDR3 end, so that end is filled in from the germline J gene. The chain employs TRBV20-1 and TRBJ2-1; D call uncertain. The V gene lost 3 bases and the J gene lost 0 bases, with 18 bases spanning the gap. Germline values: CDR1 DFQATT, CDR2 SNEGSKA (reference sequence). CDR3 length equals 17 residues. CDR3 DNA, as far as it was read: TGCAGTGCTAGGTCGGTATTAATGAATAGCTCCTACAATGAG. Residues: CSARSVLMNSSYNE. The whole CDR3 is CSARSVLMNSSYNEQFF.

With regard to this clone: Read sequence stops 3 residues before the CDR3 end, and the germline J gene provides the missing end. V is TRBV7-2 and J is TRBJ1-1; D remains unclear. Trimming took 3 bases from V and 6 from J, leaving 5 bases between them. CDR3 length equals 11 residues. Germline V gene sequence: CDR1 SGHTA, CDR2 FQGNSA. The CDR3 region is CASSFRAEAFF. The DNA read from the CDR3 is TGTGCCAGCAGCTTTAGGGCTGAA.

This clone appeared a few times. The read finishes 3 residues shy of the CDR3 end, and the germline J gene is used to complete it. J is TRBJ1-1 and V is TRBV7-9; unclear D gene. This CDR3 contains 14 residues. V was shortened by 1 base and J by 5 bases, with 11 bases between the two germline ends. Germline CDR1 and CDR2: SEHNR and FQNEAQ (reference sequence). This CDR3 reads CASSLGLQGTEAFF. The part of the CDR3 DNA that was read is TGTGCCAGCAGCTTAGGGCTCCAAGGGACTGAA.

This clone was picked up many times. The CDR3 goes on 3 residues after the read ends, and that part is filled in from the germline J gene. The V and J genes are TRBV7-2 and TRBJ2-1; D may be TRBD1 (6 bases). V lost 2 bases and J lost 5, with 10 bases in between. The CDR3 sequence is 14 residues long. CDR1 and CDR2 from the germline V gene are SGHTA and FQGNSA. CDR3 sequence reads: CASSLQGSDNEQFF. The part of the CDR3 DNA that was read is TGTGCCAGCAGCTTACAGGGGTCTGACAATGAG.

To note about this clone: The read stops 3 residues short of the end of the CDR3; the missing end is completed from the germline J gene. V usage is TRBV7-3 and J usage is TRBJ2-3; D not certain. Germline CDR1 SGHTA, CDR2 FQGTGA. The V gene lost 6 bases and the J gene lost 2 bases, with 12 bases spanning the gap. This CDR3 has 14 amino acids. CDR3 protein: CASSYDTITDTQYF. The covered CDR3 bases are TGTGCCAGCAGTTACGACACGATCACAGATACG.

This clone was seen at least ten times. The CDR3 goes on 3 residues after the read ends, and that part is filled in from the germline J gene. J is TRBJ2-7 and V is TRBV5-4, with TRBD1 matching over 7 bases. The junction had 5 bases not matched to a gene; V was cut back by 3 bases and J by 2 bases. Germline CDR1 is SGHNT and CDR2 is YYREEE (reference sequence). This CDR3 has 14 amino acids. The CDR3 spells CASSSRDSPYEQYF. CDR3 DNA, as far as it was read: TGTGCCAGCAGCTCCCGGGACAGCCCCTACGAG.

This clone was detected many times. The CDR3 goes on 3 residues after the read ends, and that part is filled in from the germline J gene. V usage is TRBV10-3 and J usage is TRBJ2-1; TRBD2 aligns across 14 bases. Germline CDR1 reads ENHRY; CDR2 reads SYGVKD. The CDR3 sequence is 14 residues long. The V and J ends lost 11 bases and 9 bases, in that order; junction bases with no gene match: 9. The CDR3: CASKGLAGETEQFF. CDR3 DNA, as far as it was read: TGTGCCTCCAAGGGACTAGCGGGAGAAACTGAG.

This clone was found many times. The covered CDR3 bases are TGCGCCAGCAGCTTGGAAACTAGCACAGATACG. This gives the protein CASSLETSTDT. The whole CDR3 is CASSLETSTDTQYF. The chain joins TRBV5-1 to TRBJ2-3, with D uncertain. The read comes to an end 3 residues before the CDR3 does, leaving the germline J gene to fill in the end. The CDR3 runs to 14 residues. In germline, CDR1 is SGHRS, CDR2 YFSETQ. Trimming took 0 bases from V and 0 from J, leaving 5 bases between them.

Worth noting for this clone: The read falls 3 residues short of the CDR3 end, and the missing part is taken from the germline J gene. The chain links TRBV6-9 to TRBJ2-7; 9 bases map to TRBD2. V was clipped by 4 bases and J by 0 bases; unmatched bases: 10. There are 17 residues in the CDR3. Germline-derived CDR1 and CDR2 are MNHGY and SVAAGI. CDR3 DNA (partial): TGTGCCAGCAGTTTCGACGAACTAGCGGGTGACTCCTACGAG. Amino acids: CASSFDELAGDSYE. In full, the CDR3 reads CASSFDELAGDSYEQYF.

This clone was counted between two and nine times. The read is 3 residues too short to cover the CDR3 end, so that end is filled in from the germline J gene. V is TRBV30 and J is TRBJ1-2, with D perhaps matching TRBD1 (6 bases). CDR1 is GTSNPN, CDR2 SVGIG, per germline (reference sequence). This CDR3 is 13 amino acids long. V lost 4 bases to trimming and J lost 5 bases, with 14 bases between them. The part of the CDR3 DNA that was read is TGTGCCTGGACGATACAGGGAATTTATGGC. It encodes CAWTIQGIYG. The CDR3 reads in full as CAWTIQGIYGYTF.